What follows are 21 T cell receptor beta chains derived from one specimen sequenced in a study of blood T cell repertoires in COVID-19. Profiling relied on immunoSEQ multiplex PCR, and the TCRdb table lists in-frame clones only, not all of them. The data contain fewer than 300,000 clones, around 89% of them singletons. Sample: peripheral blood. Receptors originate from a woman aged 50 to 65 with COVID-19, enrolled during active disease.

The V and J genes are TRBV4-2 and TRBJ2-3; 13 bases line up with TRBD2. The germline gives CDR1 LGHNA, CDR2 YNFKEQ. The CDR3 is made up of 17 amino acids. Losses at the gene ends were 4 bases for V and 2 bases for J; bases not matched to a gene: 6. The CDR3 sequence: CASSRTSGRTNTDTQYF. CDR3 nucleotides: TGTGCCAGCAGCCGGACTAGCGGGAGAACAAACACAGATACGCAGTATTTT.

CDR3 loop: CASSERQKETQYF. The DNA for the CDR3 is TGTGCCAGCAGCGAAAGACAGAAAGAGACCCAGTACTTC. V gene TRBV7-9 combines with J gene TRBJ2-5, with a tentative D call TRBD1 (5 bases). The CDR3 has 13 amino acids. The germline CDR1 and CDR2 sequences are SEHNR and FQNEAQ (reference sequence). The V end lost 5 bases, the J end lost 3 bases, and 10 bases lay between the germline ends.

V and J are TRBV19 and TRBJ2-1; D perhaps matches TRBD2 (5 bases). This CDR3 spans 16 amino acids. V lost 7 bases and J lost 2, with 18 bases in between. Germline V CDR1 and CDR2: LNHDA, SQIVND (reference sequence). In DNA, the CDR3 is TGTGCCAGTATTAATTCCCGAGGGAACACCTACAATGAGCAGTTCTTC. The encoded protein is CASINSRGNTYNEQFF.

The CDR3 sequence: CASSLASGTYNEQFF. The CDR3 nucleotides read TGTGCCAGCAGCTTGGCGTCAGGAACCTACAATGAGCAGTTCTTC. The gene calls are TRBV5-5 and TRBJ2-1; unclear D gene. Germline-derived CDR1 and CDR2 are SGHKS and YYEKEE (reference sequence). Trimming removed 0 bases at V and 2 bases at J, with 9 bases between. The CDR3 has 15 amino acids.

Regarding this clone: Other DNA sequences in this sample translate to the same CDR3. The chain carries TRBV30 and TRBJ1-5; D possibly corresponds to TRBD1 (6 bases). The CDR3 extends over 13 amino acids. Germline CDR1 GTSNPN, CDR2 SVGIG (reference sequence). The germline V and J ends were trimmed by 0 bases and 4 bases, with 7 bases remaining between them. The CDR3 sequence is CAWSVQGNQPQHF. CDR3 DNA sequence: TGTGCCTGGAGTGTGCAGGGGAATCAGCCCCAGCATTTT.

This clone was seen once. V is TRBV7-2 and J is TRBJ1-3; D perhaps matches TRBD1 (5 bases). Germline CDR1 reads SGHTA; CDR2 reads FQGNSA. The V gene lost 5 bases and the J gene lost 3 bases, with 11 bases spanning the gap. The length of the CDR3 is 14 residues. The CDR3 DNA reads TGTGCCAGCAGCACCCAGGGACTTGGAAACACCATATATTTT. It specifies CASSTQGLGNTIYF.

As for this clone: This specimen includes other DNA sequences encoding the same CDR3. The chain combines TRBV3-1 (or the pseudogene TRBV3-2) with TRBJ1-1, with D maybe TRBD1 (6 bases). V was pared by 1 base and J by 4 bases, with 10 bases between. The CDR3 runs to 14 residues. The germline V gene encodes CDR1 LGHDT and CDR2 YNNKEL (reference sequence). Written as DNA, the CDR3 is TGTGCCAGCAGCCAAGGACTCAGGGGCACTGAAGCTTTCTTT. This sequence encodes CASSQGLRGTEAFF.

This chain joins TRBV3-1 (or the pseudogene TRBV3-2) and TRBJ2-7; 14 nucleotides agree with TRBD2. V gave up 4 bases and J gave up 7 bases; unmatched junction bases: 6. Germline assignment: CDR1 LGHDT and CDR2 YNNKEL (reference sequence). The CDR3 sequence is 15 residues long. This CDR3 reads CASSPKGLAGAEQYF. CDR3 coding DNA: TGTGCCAGCAGCCCTAAGGGACTAGCGGGAGCGGAGCAGTACTTC.

This rearrangement joins TRBV7-9 to TRBJ2-1, with no clear D. The ends were cut back, 2 bases at V and 13 bases at J, with 18 bases in the middle. The CDR3 loop spans 14 amino acids. The germline V gene encodes CDR1 SEHNR and CDR2 FQNEAQ (reference sequence). The CDR3 sequence is CASSLISDSNLQFF. For the CDR3, the DNA is TGTGCCAGCAGCTTAATTTCCGATAGCAATCTTCAGTTCTTC.

The rearrangement uses TRBV4-1 and TRBJ2-3, with D perhaps matching TRBD2 (5 bases). Trimming left V 2 bases short and J 0 bases short, with 21 bases between. Germline V CDR1 and CDR2: MGHRA, YSYEKL. CDR3 length: 19 residues. The CDR3 DNA follows: TGCGCCAGCAGCCAACTGGACTGGGTGGACCCACCTAGCACAGATACGCAGTATTTT. Its protein product is CASSQLDWVDPPSTDTQYF.

This rearrangement joins TRBV6-6 to TRBJ2-7, with 12 bases matching TRBD2. The CDR3 has 15 amino acids. CDR1 and CDR2 (germline): MNHNY, SVGAGI (reference sequence). Trimming cost V 1 base and J 3 bases; bases outside gene matches: 1. The CDR3 bases are TGTGCCAGCAGTTACTTGACTAGCGGGAGCTACGAGCAGTACTTC. It codes for CASSYLTSGSYEQYF.

This clone was observed once. The V and J genes are TRBV7-6 and TRBJ1-4; D might be TRBD1 (6 bases). This CDR3 is built from 15 residues. Germline V lookup: CDR1 SGHVS, CDR2 FNYEAQ. Trimming removed 4 bases from V and 10 bases from J, with 19 bases in between. The CDR3 DNA reads TGTGCCAGCAGCTCCCAAGCTCGGGGGGCGGGAAAACTGTTTTTT. This codes for CASSSQARGAGKLFF. Drawing the rest from reference TRBV7-6 and TRBJ1-4, the complete variable domain is GAGVSQSPRYKVTKRGQDVALRCDPISGHVSLYWYRQALGQGPEFLTYFNYEAQQDKSGLPNDRFSAERPEGSISTLTIQRTEQRDSAMYRCASSSQARGAGKLFFGSGTQLSVL.

V and J are TRBV29-1 and TRBJ2-3; tentatively, D is TRBD2 (6 bases). From germline, CDR1 is SQVTM and CDR2 ANQGSEA. Trimming left V 5 bases short and J 0 bases short, with 18 bases between. This CDR3 region has 16 residues. CDR3 sequence reads: CSVFGGTSRSTDTQYF. In DNA form, the CDR3 reads TGCAGCGTTTTCGGCGGGACCTCTAGGAGCACAGATACGCAGTATTTT.

The rearrangement joins TRBV12-3 or TRBV12-4 to TRBJ2-7; D may be TRBD2 (5 bases). The CDR3 covers 12 residues. Trimming took off 5 bases at V and 5 bases at J, with 10 bases between the two ends. For the CDR3, the DNA is TGTGCCAGCAGTCCGGAGGTACACGAGCAGTACTTC. Amino acids: CASSPEVHEQYF.

The rearrangement links TRBV5-4 to TRBJ1-1, with TRBD1 identical over 7 bases. The junction had 8 bases not matched to a gene; V was cut back by 6 bases and J by 0 bases. There are 15 residues in the CDR3. CDR1 and CDR2 (germline): SGHNT, YYREEE (reference sequence). The CDR3 DNA follows: TGTGCCAGCAAGGGGGCGGCAGGGCTGAACACTGAAGCTTTCTTT. Amino acid sequence: CASKGAAGLNTEAFF.

The chain combines TRBV19 with TRBJ2-1, with 15 bases fitting TRBD2. V gave up 4 bases and J gave up 8 bases; unmatched junction bases: 3. The CDR3 is made up of 15 amino acids. CDR1 and CDR2 (germline): LNHDA, SQIVND (reference sequence). CDR3 coding DNA: TGTGCCAGTAGTACGGGACTAGCGGGGGGACATGAGCAGTTCTTC. Its protein is CASSTGLAGGHEQFF.

The rearrangement joins TRBV2 to TRBJ2-2; D is undetermined. The CDR3 consists of 14 residues. Germline lookup yields CDR1 SNHLY and CDR2 FYNNEI. V was shortened by 6 bases and J by 1 base, with 9 bases between the two germline ends. CDR3 in DNA: TGTGCCAGCAGATCCCAGTTGAACACCGGGGAGCTGTTTTTT. This gives the protein CASRSQLNTGELFF. Based on the CDR3 plus reference TRBV2 and TRBJ2-2, the full variable domain is EPEVTQTPSHQVTQMGQEVILRCVPISNHLYFYWYRQILGQKVEFLVSFYNNEISEKSEIFDDQFSVERPDGSNFTLKIRSTKLEDSAMYFCASRSQLNTGELFFGEGSRLTVL.

The chain joins TRBV5-1 to TRBJ1-3; D remains unclear. CDR3 length: 17 amino acids. From germline, CDR1 is SGHRS and CDR2 YFSETQ. V shed 2 bases and J shed 2 bases, with 17 bases lying between them. The CDR3 region is CASSFGDGLAPGNTIYF. As DNA, the CDR3 is TGCGCCAGCAGCTTCGGTGATGGGTTAGCTCCTGGAAACACCATATATTTT. Combining the CDR3 with reference TRBV5-1 and TRBJ1-3 gives the whole variable domain KAGVTQTPRYLIKTRGQQVTLSCSPISGHRSVSWYQQTPGQGLQFLFEYFSETQRNKGNFPGRFSGRQFSNSRSEMNVSTLELGDSALYLCASSFGDGLAPGNTIYFGEGSWLTVV.

Remarks on this clone: This sample also contains other DNA sequences that code for the same CDR3. V usage is TRBV18 and J usage is TRBJ2-7; D remains ambiguous. CDR1 and CDR2 from the germline V gene are KGHSH and LQKENI. Deletions cut 2 bases from V and 0 bases from J, with 8 bases between. The CDR3 runs 14 residues. The CDR3 region is CASSPRRSSYEQYF. CDR3 DNA sequence: TGTGCCAGCTCACCAAGGCGGAGCTCCTACGAGCAGTACTTC.

The genes are TRBV2 and TRBJ1-5; D not certain. V lost 4 bases and J 3 bases, leaving 4 bases between the germline ends. This CDR3 is built from 12 residues. Germline CDR1 is SNHLY and CDR2 is FYNNEI. The CDR3: CASSALNQPQHF. In nucleotides, the CDR3 is TGTGCCAGCAGTGCACTCAATCAGCCCCAGCATTTT.

V usage is TRBV7-9 and J usage is TRBJ2-7, with 12 bases aligning to TRBD2. This CDR3 is 15 amino acids long. In germline, CDR1 is SEHNR, CDR2 FQNEAQ (reference sequence). The J segment lost 6 bases and the V segment lost 5 bases, leaving 8 bases of the junction unmatched. Here the CDR3 DNA reads TGTGCCAGCAGCCCTCTGACTAGCGGGAGTGGCGAGCAGTACTTC. Translating it yields CASSPLTSGSGEQYF.